These T cell receptor beta chains were read from a single sample in a study of neurological immune-mediated disorders. MiXCR, applied by TCRdb to the 5' RACE reads, yields one record per CDR3 protein. The sample lists approximately 82,000 distinct CDR3 sequences; around 14% were seen once. Sequencing was done on a sample of PBMCs. The origin of the receptors is a woman aged 50 to 65 in good health. CDR3s include the opening cysteine and the closing phenylalanine or tryptophan.

len	j_gene	v_gene	CDR3aa
17	TRBJ2-2	TRBV7-6	CVSSYPAGDRDTGELFF
15	TRBJ2-7	TRBV20-1	CSAPDRQGAGNEQYF
16	TRBJ2-5	TRBV5-1	CASSSGLAGVQTTQYF
15	TRBJ2-1	TRBV5-6	CASSSRDRDYNEQFF
16	TRBJ2-1	TRBV7-2	CASSSGLAGGYNEQFF
15	TRBJ2-4	TRBV20-1	CSARDLTVAKNIQYF
14	TRBJ2-7	TRBV20-1	CSARKREFSYEQYF
14	TRBJ2-7	TRBV3-1	CASRPSTPSYEQYF
12	TRBJ1-2	TRBV20-1	CSTDGGNYGYTF
16	TRBJ2-1	TRBV29-1	CSVEHHSGRGYNEQFF
17	TRBJ1-3	TRBV28	CASSSNTLGGSGNTIYF
11	TRBJ1-1	TRBV20-1	CRGVAGTEAFF
15	TRBJ2-7	TRBV28	CASSILAGLTYEQYF
15	TRBJ1-1	TRBV20-1	CRAGQGGEWNTEAFF
14	TRBJ1-1	TRBV28	CASTGGRGRTEAFF
16	TRBJ2-5	TRBV24-1	CATSGTADRDGGTQYF
12	TRBJ2-2	TRBV28	CASTTISGELFF
13	TRBJ1-2	TRBV29-1	CSVRTHTGYGYTF
16	TRBJ2-2	TRBV5-1	CASSSVTGYTTGELFF
16	TRBJ2-2	TRBV5-6	CASSLSRAHFTGELFF
16	TRBJ1-1	TRBV3-1	CASSSYRDRQNTEAFF
12	TRBJ2-1	TRBV29-1	CSVEASYNEQFF
15	TRBJ1-6	TRBV18	CASSLSGPINSPLHF
14	TRBJ1-6	TRBV6-5	CASSYYDSNSPLHF
15	TRBJ1-1	TRBV14	CASSQELGFGTEAFF
15	TRBJ2-1	TRBV6-5	CASSPRTSGNNEQFF
16	TRBJ2-2	TRBV7-3	CASSPTRSPNTGELFF
15	TRBJ2-3	TRBV20-1	CSAKTGGRGTDTQYF
16	TRBJ2-1	TRBV28	CASSLSQVAGMNEQFF
17	TRBJ2-7	TRBV5-1	CASSLNAGGPSSYEQYF
17	TRBJ2-3	TRBV5-6	CASNPGLAGGRSDTQYF
14	TRBJ1-1	TRBV5-1	CASSLEDRGRLAFF
15	TRBJ2-2	TRBV5-1	CASSLDVGYTGELFF
14	TRBJ2-3	TRBV20-1	CSAASGTSDDTQYF
14	TRBJ1-1	TRBV28	CASSPGTVNTEAFF
12	TRBJ2-7	TRBV3-1	CASSLRPYEQYF
15	TRBJ2-3	TRBV27	CASKGGKGGTDTQYF
16	TRBJ2-7	TRBV5-1	CASSEFSGQWMGEQYF
17	TRBJ2-3	TRBV7-2	CASSLQTGGTGTDTQYF
12	TRBJ2-1	TRBV5-1	CASSLLSSEQFF
15	TRBJ2-2	TRBV5-1	CASSLTTGVAGELFF
19	TRBJ2-1	TRBV5-1	CASSFDKGQGRLRRNEQFF
15	TRBJ2-3	TRBV19	CASSIGGVFPTAQYF
13	TRBJ2-5	TRBV20-1	CSAPKGLQETQYF
15	TRBJ2-4	TRBV20-1	CSAPMGGVAKNIQYF
13	TRBJ2-2	TRBV5-1	CASDSGSRGELFF
15	TRBJ2-1	TRBV28	CASSLFQGVNNEQFF
15	TRBJ2-2	TRBV20-1	CSARDPAGTTGELFF
14	TRBJ2-4	TRBV5-1	CASSAGTGRNIQYF
14	TRBJ2-2	TRBV12-3/TRBV12-4	CAFKVQYPTVELFF
12	TRBJ2-2	TRBV29-1	CSGEKHTGELFF
16	TRBJ2-2	TRBV7-2	CASSPVGGTNTGELFF
13	TRBJ2-1	TRBV7-3	CASSSGLSNEQFF
13	TRBJ1-4	TRBV20-1	CSASSSGDEKLFF